The 19 T cell receptor beta chains below come from one sample, sequenced in a study of beta chain features in type 1 diabetes. Investigators reverse transcribed all isolated RNA, so they sequenced expressed TCRB transcripts. The protocol was immunoSEQ multiplex PCR, while the TCRdb copy is restricted to in-frame clones and leaves out a portion. In the table there are roughly 330,000 clones, 11% of which are singletons. Material: naive CD4+ T cells from blood. These receptors came from a woman in her twenties or thirties in good health.

This clone was seen a handful of times. This chain joins TRBV25-1 and TRBJ2-5; possible D gene TRBD2, 5 bases. The length of the CDR3 is 14 residues. CDR1 is MGHDK and CDR2 is SYGVNS in the germline V gene. Deletions cut 1 base from V and 6 bases from J, with 12 bases between. The CDR3 region has the DNA TGTGCCAGCAGTGAATGGATTAGCGATAAGACCCAGTACTTC. This translates into CASSEWISDKTQYF. The complete variable domain, with remaining parts taken from reference TRBV25-1 and TRBJ2-5, reads EADIYQTPRYLVIGTGKKITLECSQTMGHDKMYWYQQDPGMELHLIHYSYGVNSTEKGDLSSESTVSRIRTEHFPLTLESARPSHTSQYLCASSEWISDKTQYFGPGTRLLVL.

This clone was seen a handful of times. V is TRBV19 and J is TRBJ2-1, with D possibly matching TRBD2 (6 bases). The CDR3 has 14 amino acids. Deletions cut 2 bases from V and 6 bases from J, with 11 bases between. Germline assignment: CDR1 LNHDA and CDR2 SQIVND (reference sequence). This CDR3 is CASSIWSGSNEQFF. CDR3 nucleotides: TGTGCCAGTAGTATATGGTCCGGGAGCAATGAGCAGTTCTTC. Complete variable domain (other parts from reference TRBV19 and TRBJ2-1): DGGITQSPKYLFRKEGQNVTLSCEQNLNHDAMYWYRQDPGQGLRLIYYSQIVNDFQKGDIAEGYSVSREKKESFPLTVTSAQKNPTAFYLCASSIWSGSNEQFFGPGTRLTVL.

This chain links TRBV18 with TRBJ2-1; tentatively, D is TRBD1 (6 bases). Germline CDR1 is KGHSH and CDR2 is LQKENI. The CDR3 loop spans 15 amino acids. V was shortened by 4 bases and J by 6 bases, with 16 bases between the two germline ends. The CDR3 DNA reads TGTGCCAGCTCACTTTCCGAACAGGGCCCCAATGAGCAGTTCTTC. It codes for CASSLSEQGPNEQFF.

This chain connects TRBV4-3 to TRBJ1-2; no clear D gene. The V end was cut by 1 base, the J end by 3 bases, with 12 bases between. Germline-derived CDR1 and CDR2 are LGHNA and YSLEER. The CDR3 is 15 amino acids. DNA for the CDR3: TGCGCCAGCAGCCAAGCGCGGCTACCTTACTATGGCTACACCTTC. This sequence encodes CASSQARLPYYGYTF.

The sample holds a few counts of this clone. This chain connects TRBV27 to TRBJ1-2; maybe TRBD1 (6 bases). Per the germline V gene, CDR1 is MNHEY and CDR2 is SMNVEV (reference sequence). The CDR3 has 15 residues. The V end was cut by 4 bases, the J end by 8 bases, with 20 bases between. In DNA form, the CDR3 reads TGTGCCAGCAGTTCTTCCGGGACACTCATGGGAGGCTACACCTTC. Translating it yields CASSSSGTLMGGYTF.

This clone was detected only a few times. The chain recombines TRBV18 with TRBJ2-3, with D perhaps matching TRBD1 (5 bases). CDR1 KGHSH and CDR2 LQKENI come from the germline V gene. This CDR3 spans 14 amino acids. The V gene lost 3 bases and the J gene lost 2 bases, with 9 bases spanning the gap. CDR3 amino acids: CASSPGQATDTQYF. CDR3 nucleotide sequence: TGTGCCAGCTCACCCGGACAAGCCACAGATACGCAGTATTTT.

In this sample, this clone turned up a few times. V and J are TRBV29-1 and TRBJ1-4, with D possibly TRBD1 on 5 matching bases. Germline V lookup: CDR1 SQVTM, CDR2 ANQGSEA. The CDR3 consists of 13 residues. The ends were cut back, 6 bases at V and 0 bases at J, with 8 bases in the middle. This CDR3 reads CSVTGATNEKLFF. The CDR3, as DNA: TGCAGCGTAACAGGCGCAACTAATGAAAAACTGTTTTTT. Looking up the rest from reference TRBV29-1 and TRBJ1-4 gives the full variable domain: SAVISQKPSRDICQRGTSLTIQCQVDSQVTMMFWYRQQPGQSLTLIATANQGSEATYESGFVIDKFPISRPNLTFSTLTVSNMSPEDSSIYLCSVTGATNEKLFFGSGTQLSVL.

The CDR3 bases are TGTGCCAGCAGTAATACGGTCGGCTCCTACAATGAGCAGTTCTTC. This translates into CASSNTVGSYNEQFF. The J gene is TRBJ2-1, the V gene TRBV9; D is uncertain. Germline V gene sequence: CDR1 SGDLS, CDR2 YYNGEE. Trimming cost V 5 bases and J 0 bases, with 12 bases left between them. CDR3 length equals 15 residues. Looking up the rest from reference TRBV9 and TRBJ2-1 gives the full variable domain: DSGVTQTPKHLITATGQRVTLRCSPRSGDLSVYWYQQSLDQGLQFLIQYYNGEERAKGNILERFSAQQFPDLHSELNLSSLELGDSALYFCASSNTVGSYNEQFFGPGTRLTVL.

This clone was observed a handful of times. The genes are TRBV7-2 and TRBJ2-3; 9 positions agree with TRBD2. Germline V gene lookup returns CDR1 SGHTA and CDR2 FQGNSA. V lost 10 bases, J lost 3 bases, and 11 bases stayed unmatched. The CDR3 runs 15 residues. This CDR3 is CATSGKAGGTDTQYF. CDR3 nucleotides: TGTGCCACCTCTGGGAAAGCGGGAGGAACAGATACGCAGTATTTT. Full variable domain (remainder filled in from reference TRBV7-2 and TRBJ2-3): GAGVSQSPSNKVTEKGKDVELRCDPISGHTALYWYRQSLGQGLEFLIYFQGNSAPDKSGLPSDRFSAERTGGSVSTLTIQRTQQEDSAVYLCATSGKAGGTDTQYFGPGTRLTVL.

The chain recombines TRBV5-1 with TRBJ2-2, with TRBD1 matching 7 bases. CDR1 and CDR2 from the germline V gene are SGHRS and YFSETQ. V was pared by 3 bases and J by 1 base, with 6 bases of the junction left unmatched. The CDR3 has 16 residues. Written as DNA, the CDR3 is TGCGCCAGCAGCTCCCGGACAGGCGTGAACACCGGGGAGCTGTTTTTT. The encoded protein is CASSSRTGVNTGELFF.

The table lists this clone with a few counts. The rearrangement joins TRBV7-2 to TRBJ2-3, with D maybe TRBD2 (7 bases). The CDR3 extends over 16 amino acids. V was trimmed by 4 bases and J by 6 bases, leaving 20 bases between them. The germline V gene encodes CDR1 SGHTA and CDR2 FQGNSA. The CDR3 reads CASSSLGGGPSDTQYF. The CDR3 DNA reads TGTGCCAGCAGCTCCTTAGGGGGAGGGCCGTCGGATACGCAGTATTTT.

This clone was observed a few times. CDR3 DNA sequence: TGTGCCAGCTCACCAGGGACAGGTAACGAGCAGTACTTC. Protein sequence: CASSPGTGNEQYF. The chain has TRBV18 and TRBJ2-7; 8 nucleotides align to TRBD1. Germline V gives CDR1 KGHSH, CDR2 LQKENI. Trimming removed 2 bases from V and 5 bases from J; junction bases left unmatched: 2. This CDR3 is 13 amino acids long.

There are a few counts of this clone. The chain has TRBV27 and TRBJ2-6; D possibly corresponds to TRBD2 (5 bases). Between the trimmed V and J ends, which lost 2 bases and 2 bases, there was a span of 7 bases. CDR3 length equals 15 residues. The germline gives CDR1 MNHEY, CDR2 SMNVEV (reference sequence). The CDR3 bases are TGTGCCAGCAGTTTAGAGGGAGCTGGGGCCAACGTCCTGACTTTC. It yields the protein CASSLEGAGANVLTF. Using reference TRBV27 and TRBJ2-6 for the parts outside the CDR3, the full variable domain is EAQVTQNPRYLITVTGKKLTVTCSQNMNHEYMSWYRQDPGLGLRQIYYSMNVEVTDKGDVPEGYKVSRKEKRNFPLILESPSPNQTSLYFCASSLEGAGANVLTFGAGSRLTVL.

V gene TRBV9 combines with J gene TRBJ2-3; the D gene is possibly TRBD2 (6 bases). The V gene's germline CDR1 is SGDLS and CDR2 YYNGEE. Between the trimmed V and J ends, which lost 0 bases and 8 bases, there was a span of 13 bases. The CDR3 contains 14 residues. The CDR3 DNA reads as TGTGCCAGCAGCGTAGCTAACGGGGGAAGTACGCAGTATTTT. It translates to CASSVANGGSTQYF.

Comment on this clone: The same CDR3 is also encoded by other DNA sequences in this sample. J is TRBJ2-1 and V is TRBV18; 7 bases map to TRBD1. The CDR3 has 15 amino acids. V dropped 0 bases and J dropped 4; count of bases not matched to a gene: 3. Germline loops: CDR1 KGHSH, CDR2 LQKENI. The CDR3 sequence is CASSPPTGSYNEQFF. The CDR3 coding sequence is TGTGCCAGCTCACCACCGACAGGGTCGTACAATGAGCAGTTCTTC. Full variable domain (outside the CDR3, taken from reference TRBV18 and TRBJ2-1): NAGVMQNPRHLVRRRGQEARLRCSPMKGHSHVYWYRQLPEEGLKFMVYLQKENIIDESGMPKERFSAEFPKEGPSILRIQQVVRGDSAAYFCASSPPTGSYNEQFFGPGTRLTVL.

This chain uses TRBV29-1 with TRBJ2-7, with 9 bases fitting TRBD1. The V and J ends lost 4 bases and 7 bases, in that order; junction bases with no gene match: 11. In germline, CDR1 is SQVTM, CDR2 ANQGSEA. This CDR3 contains 14 residues. In DNA form, the CDR3 reads TGCAGCGTTGCGTGGACAGGGGACCCATTTGAGCAGTACTTC. This gives the protein CSVAWTGDPFEQYF.

This clone was observed once. The genes are TRBV9 and TRBJ2-1; 9 bases align to TRBD2. Germline loops: CDR1 SGDLS, CDR2 YYNGEE. The CDR3 extends over 16 amino acids. J gave up 7 bases and V 4 bases, and 12 bases lay outside the gene matches. The CDR3 loop reads CASSKLAGGFGNEQFF. The CDR3 DNA follows: TGTGCCAGCAGCAAGCTTGCGGGAGGGTTCGGAAATGAGCAGTTCTTC.

This clone was found a few times. The J gene is TRBJ2-5, the V gene TRBV5-4; TRBD2 matches 8 bases. The J segment lost 0 bases and the V segment lost 6 bases, leaving 7 bases of the junction unmatched. CDR1 is SGHNT, CDR2 YYREEE, per germline (reference sequence). The CDR3 is 15 amino acids. The CDR3 sequence: CASNPGLANQETQYF. CDR3 in DNA: TGTGCCAGCAACCCTGGACTAGCCAACCAAGAGACCCAGTACTTC.

This chain links TRBV18 with TRBJ2-7, with D possibly matching TRBD2 (6 bases). There are 13 residues in the CDR3. Trimming pared 3 bases from V and 4 bases from J, leaving 10 bases between. Germline V gene data show CDR1 as KGHSH and CDR2 as LQKENI. DNA of the CDR3: TGTGCCAGCTCACCTGGAGGGAGGTACGAGCAGTACTTC. It encodes CASSPGGRYEQYF.